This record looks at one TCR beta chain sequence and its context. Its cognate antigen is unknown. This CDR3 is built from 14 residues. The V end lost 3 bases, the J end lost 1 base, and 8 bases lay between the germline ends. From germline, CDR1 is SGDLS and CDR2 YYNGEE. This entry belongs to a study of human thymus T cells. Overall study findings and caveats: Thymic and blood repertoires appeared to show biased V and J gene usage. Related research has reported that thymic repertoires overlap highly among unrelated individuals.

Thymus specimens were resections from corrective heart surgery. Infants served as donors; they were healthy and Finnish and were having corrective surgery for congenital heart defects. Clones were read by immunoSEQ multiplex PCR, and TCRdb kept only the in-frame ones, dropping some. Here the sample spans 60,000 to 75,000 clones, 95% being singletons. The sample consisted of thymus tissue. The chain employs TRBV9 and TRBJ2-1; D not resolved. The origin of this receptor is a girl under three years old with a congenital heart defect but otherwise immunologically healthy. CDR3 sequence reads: CASSARASYNEQFF. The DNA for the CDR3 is TGTGCCAGCAGCGCAAGGGCGTCCTACAATGAGCAGTTCTTC.